This T cell receptor beta chain was profiled in a study of T cell responses to AZD1222 COVID-19 vaccine. The study's findings and limits: In a largely white British group with more females than males, clonal diversity was possibly underestimated. The reported proportion of spike-specific TCRs targeting unmutated variant regions was nearly half.

In the case of this clone: What it recognizes is unknown.

The germline V gene encodes CDR1 SGHRS and CDR2 YFSETQ. The CDR3 runs 16 residues. The ends lost 4 bases at V and 8 bases at J; junction bases unmatched: 12. The protocol was immunoSEQ multiplex PCR, while the TCRdb copy is restricted to in-frame clones and leaves out a portion. The sample lists about 120,000 clones, approximately 88% occurring once. Sequenced material: peripheral blood, taken on day 0 of AZD1222 vaccination. The source is an adult in good health. This chain uses TRBV5-1 with TRBJ1-2, with TRBD1 matching over 12 bases. CDR3 bases: TGCGCCAGCAGCCCCGGGACAGGGGGCGGCTTCTTCGGCTACACCTTC. Protein sequence: CASSPGTGGGFFGYTF. Looking up the rest from reference TRBV5-1 and TRBJ1-2 gives the full variable domain: KAGVTQTPRYLIKTRGQQVTLSCSPISGHRSVSWYQQTPGQGLQFLFEYFSETQRNKGNFPGRFSGRQFSNSRSEMNVSTLELGDSALYLCASSPGTGGGFFGYTFGSGTRLTVV.